The entry below gives a single TCR beta chain sequence along with its context. Its cognate antigen is unknown. The PCR employed 60 Vbeta primers together with 13 Jbeta primers. Here immunoSEQ multiplex PCR was the method, and the copy in TCRdb shows in-frame clones only, minus some. Seen here are under 150,000 clones, about 80% observed once, and the top ten hold over 0.9%. Trimming removed 0 bases from V and 2 bases from J; junction bases left unmatched: 3. Germline loops: CDR1 MNHEY, CDR2 SVGAGI. The CDR3 is made up of 16 amino acids. This entry comes from a study of cytomegalovirus exposure and HLA in healthy donors. General study results and limits: An Asian-associated ancestry cluster reportedly showed fewer N-insertions than the roughly 670-donor mean in a later analysis.

Each of the donors was a healthy bone marrow donor. This TCR derives from a human donor in good health. The chain uses TRBV6-5 and TRBJ2-3; 9 nucleotides line up with TRBD2. The sequencing input was PBMCs. The CDR3, as DNA: TGTGCCAGCAGTTACTCAATAGCGGGGGTCACAGATACGCAGTATTTT. This gives the protein CASSYSIAGVTDTQYF.